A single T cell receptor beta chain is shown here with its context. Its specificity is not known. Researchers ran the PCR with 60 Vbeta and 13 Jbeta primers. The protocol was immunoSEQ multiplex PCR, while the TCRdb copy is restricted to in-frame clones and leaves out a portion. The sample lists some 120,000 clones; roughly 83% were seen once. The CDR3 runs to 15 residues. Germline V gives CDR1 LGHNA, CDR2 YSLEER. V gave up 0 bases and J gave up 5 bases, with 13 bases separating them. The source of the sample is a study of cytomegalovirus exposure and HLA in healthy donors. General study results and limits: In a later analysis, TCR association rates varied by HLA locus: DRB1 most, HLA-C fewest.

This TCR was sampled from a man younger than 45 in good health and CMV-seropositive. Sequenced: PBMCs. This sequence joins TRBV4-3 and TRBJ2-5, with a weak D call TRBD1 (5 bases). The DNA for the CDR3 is TGCGCCAGCAGCCAAGATGGGTCCAGGGTTGAGACCCAGTACTTC. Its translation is CASSQDGSRVETQYF.